This TCR beta chain was profiled in a study of regulatory T cells in long-lasting Graves disease. Arm-PCR of CDR3 regions with iRepertoire HTBI primers generated TCR beta libraries. Using its own MiXCR run on the multiplex PCR reads, TCRdb lists one record per CDR3 protein. The sample yields 350,000 to 500,000 distinct CDR3 sequences, about a sixth seen once. This clonotype appeared many times. The CDR3 is 15 amino acids. V was pared by 1 base and J by 6 bases, with 4 bases of the junction left unmatched. CDR1 is SEHNR and CDR2 is FQNEAQ in the germline V gene (reference sequence). Described time point: newly diagnosed GD, antithyroid drugs for less than 3 months. Scientists built the TCR library using RNA that was extracted from PBMCs. The data were also submitted as part of a second study, on T cells in Graves' hyperthyroidism and ophthalmopathy. That work contributes: Graves' hyperthyroidism is called stable when ophthalmopathy does not progress within 18 months. Hyperthyroidism, newly diagnosed and lasting under 2 months, affected patients aged 18 to 65.

The source of this sequence is a woman in her twenties or thirties with Graves disease. The sequencing used peripheral blood mononuclear cells (PBMCs), collected at new diagnosis, from a patient treated with antithyroid drugs. V gene TRBV7-9 combines with J gene TRBJ1-4; TRBD1 matches 8 bases. CDR3 region: CASSLVGTGHEKLFF. The CDR3 DNA reads TGTGCCAGCAGCTTAGTCGGGACAGGACATGAAAAACTGTTTTTT.